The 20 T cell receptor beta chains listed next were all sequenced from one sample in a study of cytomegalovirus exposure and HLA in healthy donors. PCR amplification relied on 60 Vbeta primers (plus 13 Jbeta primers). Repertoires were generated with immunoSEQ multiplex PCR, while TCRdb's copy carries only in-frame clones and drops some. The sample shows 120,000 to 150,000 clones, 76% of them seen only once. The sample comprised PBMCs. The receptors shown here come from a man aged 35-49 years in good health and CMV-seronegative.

The CDR3 spells CASSLVSGTSGAHEQYF. The CDR3 bases are TGCGCCAGCAGCTTGGTCTCCGGGACTAGCGGGGCCCACGAGCAGTACTTC. The genes are TRBV5-1 and TRBJ2-7; 13 bases line up with TRBD2. CDR1 is SGHRS and CDR2 is YFSETQ in the germline V gene. The CDR3 contains 17 residues. Trimming removed 0 bases from V and 5 bases from J; junction bases left unmatched: 8.

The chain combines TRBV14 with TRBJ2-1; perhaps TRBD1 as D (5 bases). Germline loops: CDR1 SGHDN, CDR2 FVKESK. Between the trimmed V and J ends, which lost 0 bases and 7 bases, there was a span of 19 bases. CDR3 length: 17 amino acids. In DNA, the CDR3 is TGTGCCAGCAGCCAAGAGTTGTGGGAAAGGGGTGGTAATGAGCAGTTCTTC. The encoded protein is CASSQELWERGGNEQFF.

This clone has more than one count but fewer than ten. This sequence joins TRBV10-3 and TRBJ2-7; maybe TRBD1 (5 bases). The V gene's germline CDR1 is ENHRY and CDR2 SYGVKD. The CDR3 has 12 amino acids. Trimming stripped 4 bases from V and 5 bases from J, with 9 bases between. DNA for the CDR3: TGTGCCATCAGTGCTATCAGGGACGAGCAGTACTTC. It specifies CAISAIRDEQYF.

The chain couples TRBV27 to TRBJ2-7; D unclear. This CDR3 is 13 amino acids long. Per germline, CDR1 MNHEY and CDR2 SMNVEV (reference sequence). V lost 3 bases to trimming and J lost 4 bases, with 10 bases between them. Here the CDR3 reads CASSFGLEYEQYF. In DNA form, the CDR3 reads TGTGCCAGCAGTTTTGGGTTGGAGTACGAGCAGTACTTC.

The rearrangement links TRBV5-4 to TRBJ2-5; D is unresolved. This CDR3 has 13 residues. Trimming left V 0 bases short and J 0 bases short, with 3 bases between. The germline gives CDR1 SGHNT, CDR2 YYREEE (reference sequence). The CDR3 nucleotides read TGTGCCAGCAGCTTGGTCGACCAAGAGACCCAGTACTTC. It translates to CASSLVDQETQYF.

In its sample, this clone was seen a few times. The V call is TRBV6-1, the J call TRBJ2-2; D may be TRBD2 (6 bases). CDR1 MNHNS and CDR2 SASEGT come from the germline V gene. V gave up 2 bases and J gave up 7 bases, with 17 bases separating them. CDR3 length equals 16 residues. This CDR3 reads CASSEIGGMSIGELFF. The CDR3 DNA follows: TGTGCCAGCAGTGAAATTGGCGGGATGAGCATCGGGGAGCTGTTTTTT.

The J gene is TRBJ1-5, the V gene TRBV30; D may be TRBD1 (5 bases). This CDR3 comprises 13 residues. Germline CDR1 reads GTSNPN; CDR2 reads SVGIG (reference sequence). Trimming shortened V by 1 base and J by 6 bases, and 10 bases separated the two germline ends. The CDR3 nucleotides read TGTGCCTGGAGTGGCGGGGGGGTTCAGCCCCAGCATTTT. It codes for CAWSGGGVQPQHF.

The CDR3 sequence: CSVEGGAYEQYF. CDR3 nucleotides: TGCAGCGTTGAGGGAGGGGCCTACGAGCAGTACTTC. The chain is built from TRBV29-1 and TRBJ2-5, with 7 bases aligning to TRBD2. The end of the DNA aligns better with TRBJ2-7, so the J call may be wrong. Germline V lookup: CDR1 SQVTM, CDR2 ANQGSEA. CDR3 length: 12 residues.

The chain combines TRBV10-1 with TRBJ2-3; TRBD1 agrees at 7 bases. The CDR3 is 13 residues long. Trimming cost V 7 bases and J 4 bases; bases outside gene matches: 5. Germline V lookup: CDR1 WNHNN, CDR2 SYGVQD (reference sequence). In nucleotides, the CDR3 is TGCGCCAGCACCCGACAGGGATCAGATACGCAGTATTTT. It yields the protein CASTRQGSDTQYF.

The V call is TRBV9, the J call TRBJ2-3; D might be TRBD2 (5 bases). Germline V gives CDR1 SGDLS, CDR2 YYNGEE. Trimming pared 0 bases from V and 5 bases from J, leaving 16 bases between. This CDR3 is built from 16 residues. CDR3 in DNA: TGTGCCAGCAGCGTAGCTGGGATGCTAGCCGGAGATACGCAGTATTTT. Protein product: CASSVAGMLAGDTQYF. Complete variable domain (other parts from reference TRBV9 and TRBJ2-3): DSGVTQTPKHLITATGQRVTLRCSPRSGDLSVYWYQQSLDQGLQFLIQYYNGEERAKGNILERFSAQQFPDLHSELNLSSLELGDSALYFCASSVAGMLAGDTQYFGPGTRLTVL.

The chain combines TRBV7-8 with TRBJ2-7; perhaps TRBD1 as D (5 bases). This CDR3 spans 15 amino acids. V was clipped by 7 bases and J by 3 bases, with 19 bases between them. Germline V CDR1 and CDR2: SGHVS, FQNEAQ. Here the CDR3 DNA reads TGTGCCAGCACCACGGTCTCGCTGGGGCTCTACGAGCAGTACTTC. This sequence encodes CASTTVSLGLYEQYF. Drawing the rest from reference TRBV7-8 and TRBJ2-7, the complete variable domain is GAGVSQSPRYKVAKRGQDVALRCDPISGHVSLFWYQQALGQGPEFLTYFQNEAQLDKSGLPSDRFFAERPEGSVSTLKIQRTQQEDSAVYLCASTTVSLGLYEQYFGPGTRLTVT.

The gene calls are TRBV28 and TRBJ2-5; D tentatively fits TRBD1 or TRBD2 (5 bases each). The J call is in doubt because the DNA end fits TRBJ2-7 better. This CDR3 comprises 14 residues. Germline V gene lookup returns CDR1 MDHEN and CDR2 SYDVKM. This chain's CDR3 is CASAPSGGSYEQYF. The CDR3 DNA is TGTGCCAGCGCCCCCTCTGGGGGCTCCTACGAGCAGTACTTC.

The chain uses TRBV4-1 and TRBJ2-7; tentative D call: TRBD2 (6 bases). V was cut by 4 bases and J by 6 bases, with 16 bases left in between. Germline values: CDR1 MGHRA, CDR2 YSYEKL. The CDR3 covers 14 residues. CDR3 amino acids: CASSLGRGDTEQYF. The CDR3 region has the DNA TGCGCCAGCAGCCTTGGGCGCGGGGATACCGAGCAGTACTTC.

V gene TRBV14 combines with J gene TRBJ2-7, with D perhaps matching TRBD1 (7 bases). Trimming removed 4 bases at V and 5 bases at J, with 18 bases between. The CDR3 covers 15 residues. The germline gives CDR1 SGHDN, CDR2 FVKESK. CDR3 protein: CASSPGLLDRDEQYF. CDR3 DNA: TGTGCCAGCAGCCCAGGACTACTCGACAGGGACGAGCAGTACTTC.

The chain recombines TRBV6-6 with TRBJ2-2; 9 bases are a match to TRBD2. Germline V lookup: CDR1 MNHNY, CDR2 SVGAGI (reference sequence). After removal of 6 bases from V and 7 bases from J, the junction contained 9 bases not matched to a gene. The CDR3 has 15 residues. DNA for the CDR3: TGTGCCAGCAGATATAGCGGGAGTAGTGGCGGGGAGCTGTTTTTT. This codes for CASRYSGSSGGELFF.

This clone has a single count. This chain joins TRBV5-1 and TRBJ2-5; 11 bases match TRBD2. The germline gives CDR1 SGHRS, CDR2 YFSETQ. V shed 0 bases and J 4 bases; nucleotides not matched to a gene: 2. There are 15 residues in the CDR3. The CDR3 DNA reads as TGCGCCAGCAGCTTGGGGCTAGCGGGGGGAGAGACCCAGTACTTC. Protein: CASSLGLAGGETQYF.

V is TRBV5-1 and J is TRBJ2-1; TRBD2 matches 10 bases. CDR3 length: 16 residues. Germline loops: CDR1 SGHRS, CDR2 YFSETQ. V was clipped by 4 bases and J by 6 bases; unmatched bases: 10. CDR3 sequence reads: CASSQLAGAPVNEQFF. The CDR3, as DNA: TGCGCCAGCAGCCAGCTAGCGGGAGCCCCCGTCAATGAGCAGTTCTTC. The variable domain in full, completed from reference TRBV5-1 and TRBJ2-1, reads KAGVTQTPRYLIKTRGQQVTLSCSPISGHRSVSWYQQTPGQGLQFLFEYFSETQRNKGNFPGRFSGRQFSNSRSEMNVSTLELGDSALYLCASSQLAGAPVNEQFFGPGTRLTVL.

CDR3 bases: TGTGCCTGGAGTGGGGGGACAGGGGATCAGCCCCAGCATTTT. Residues: CAWSGGTGDQPQHF. V is TRBV30 and J is TRBJ1-5; TRBD1 matches 10 bases. CDR1 GTSNPN and CDR2 SVGIG come from the germline V gene (reference sequence). V was clipped by 1 base and J by 5 bases; unmatched bases: 2. CDR3 length: 14 amino acids.

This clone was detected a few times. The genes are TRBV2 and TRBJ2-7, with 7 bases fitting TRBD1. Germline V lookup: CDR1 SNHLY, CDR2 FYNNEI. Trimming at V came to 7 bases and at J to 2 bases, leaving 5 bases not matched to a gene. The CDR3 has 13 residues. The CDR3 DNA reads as TGTGCCAGCAATCCGGGACAGACCTACGAGCAGTACTTC. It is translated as CASNPGQTYEQYF. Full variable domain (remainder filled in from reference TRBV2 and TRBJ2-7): EPEVTQTPSHQVTQMGQEVILRCVPISNHLYFYWYRQILGQKVEFLVSFYNNEISEKSEIFDDQFSVERPDGSNFTLKIRSTKLEDSAMYFCASNPGQTYEQYFGPGTRLTVT.

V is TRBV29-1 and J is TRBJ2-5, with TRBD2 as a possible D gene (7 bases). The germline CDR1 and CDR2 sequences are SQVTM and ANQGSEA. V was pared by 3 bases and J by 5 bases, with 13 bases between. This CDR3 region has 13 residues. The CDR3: CSVEVTGGETQYF. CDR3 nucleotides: TGCAGCGTTGAGGTGACGGGGGGCGAGACCCAGTACTTC.